This T cell receptor beta chain was identified in a study of technical replicates of blood from several donors. V shed 4 bases, J shed 6 bases, and the junction held 5 bases outside the gene matches. The CDR3 sequence is 14 residues long. The germline gives CDR1 MNHNY, CDR2 SVGAGI (reference sequence). The repertoire was sequenced with immunoSEQ multiplex PCR; TCRdb's copy has only in-frame clones and lacks some. The sample holds 65,000 to 95,000 clones, 80% to 90% seen once. V gene TRBV6-6 combines with J gene TRBJ2-1; 8 bases fit TRBD2. The receptor was isolated from a human donor in good health. Some clones in this sample may be carry-over from other donors' samples. Sequenced sample: PBMCs. The CDR3 here is CASSSSGLGNEQFF. The DNA of the CDR3 is TGTGCCAGCAGTTCTAGCGGGTTAGGCAATGAGCAGTTCTTC.